Ten or more counts support the clone carrying this T cell receptor (beta chain). The CDR3 is 17 residues long. V shed 5 bases and J 0 bases; nucleotides not matched to a gene: 12. Per germline, CDR1 SEHNR and CDR2 FQNEAQ (reference sequence). The cDNA was synthesized by 5'RACE incorporating 10-nucleotide random UMIs. A single record per CDR3 protein comes from TCRdb applying MiXCR to the 5' RACE reads. The table lists about 21,000 distinct CDR3 sequences, 5.5% to 8% of them singletons, with about 42% in the top ten. This record comes from a study of neurological immune-mediated disorders. The clonotype comes from a man between 18 and 35 years old in good health. The chain has TRBV7-9 and TRBJ2-5; the match to TRBD1 covers 7 bases. Sequencing was done on a sample of CD8+ T cells from blood. The CDR3 loop reads CASSPTGDSLNQETQYF. CDR3 nucleotides: TGTGCCAGCAGCCCGACTGGGGACAGCCTCAACCAAGAGACCCAGTACTTC.